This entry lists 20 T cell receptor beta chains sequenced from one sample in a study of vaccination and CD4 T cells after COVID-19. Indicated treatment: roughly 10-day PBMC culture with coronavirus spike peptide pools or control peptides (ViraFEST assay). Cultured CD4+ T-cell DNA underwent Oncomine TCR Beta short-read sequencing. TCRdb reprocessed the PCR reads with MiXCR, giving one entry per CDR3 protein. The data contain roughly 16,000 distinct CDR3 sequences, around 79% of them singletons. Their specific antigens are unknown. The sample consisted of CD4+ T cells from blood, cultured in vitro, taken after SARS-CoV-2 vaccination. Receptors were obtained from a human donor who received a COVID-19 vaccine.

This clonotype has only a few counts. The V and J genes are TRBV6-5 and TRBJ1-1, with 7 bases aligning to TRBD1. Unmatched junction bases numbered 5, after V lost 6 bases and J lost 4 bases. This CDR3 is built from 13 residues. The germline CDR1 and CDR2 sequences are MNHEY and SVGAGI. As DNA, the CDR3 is TGTGCCAGCAGGTACAGGGGAGGCACTGAAGCTTTCTTT. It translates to CASRYRGGTEAFF.

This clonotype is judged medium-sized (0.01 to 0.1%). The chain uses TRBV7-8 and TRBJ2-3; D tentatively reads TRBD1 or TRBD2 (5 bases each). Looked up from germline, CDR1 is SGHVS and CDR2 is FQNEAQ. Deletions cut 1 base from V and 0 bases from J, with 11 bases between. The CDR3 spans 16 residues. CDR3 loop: CASSLVRGLSTDTQYF. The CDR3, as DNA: TGTGCCAGCAGCTTAGTACGGGGCCTCAGCACAGATACGCAGTATTTT.

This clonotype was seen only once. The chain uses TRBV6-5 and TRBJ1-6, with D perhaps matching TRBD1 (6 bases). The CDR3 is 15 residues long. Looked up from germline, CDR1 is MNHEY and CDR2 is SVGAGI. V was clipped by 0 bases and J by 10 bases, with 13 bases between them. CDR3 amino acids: CASSYSGGASSPLHF. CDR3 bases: TGTGCCAGCAGTTACTCAGGGGGGGCTTCCTCACCCCTCCACTTT.

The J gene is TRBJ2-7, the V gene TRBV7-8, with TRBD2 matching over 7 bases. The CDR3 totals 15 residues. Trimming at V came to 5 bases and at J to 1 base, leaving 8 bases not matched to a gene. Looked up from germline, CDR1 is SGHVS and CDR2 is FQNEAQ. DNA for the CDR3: TGTGCCAGCAGCCGTACCCTGGGGGGGTCCTACGAGCAGTACTTC. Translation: CASSRTLGGSYEQYF.

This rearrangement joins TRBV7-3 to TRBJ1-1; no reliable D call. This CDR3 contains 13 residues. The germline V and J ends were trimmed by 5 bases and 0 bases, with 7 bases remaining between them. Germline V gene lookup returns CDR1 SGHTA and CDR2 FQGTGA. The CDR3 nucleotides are TGTGCCAGCAGCCGCTTGGTGAACACTGAAGCTTTCTTT. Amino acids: CASSRLVNTEAFF.

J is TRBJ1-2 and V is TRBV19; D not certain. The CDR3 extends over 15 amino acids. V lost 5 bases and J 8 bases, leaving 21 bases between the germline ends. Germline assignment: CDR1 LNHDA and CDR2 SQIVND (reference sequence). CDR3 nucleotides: TGTGCCAGTAGTTCCGGACGGATACTCGGCGGGGGCTACACCTTC. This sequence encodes CASSSGRILGGGYTF.

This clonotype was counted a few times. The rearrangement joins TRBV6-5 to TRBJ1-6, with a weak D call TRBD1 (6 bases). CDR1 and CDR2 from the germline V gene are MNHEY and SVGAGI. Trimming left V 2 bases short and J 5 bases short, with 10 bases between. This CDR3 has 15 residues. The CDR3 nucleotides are TGTGCCAGCAGTTACGAGGCAGGGGATAATTCACCCCTCCACTTT. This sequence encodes CASSYEAGDNSPLHF.

The CDR3 here is CASSESPRTEAFF. DNA for the CDR3: TGCGCCAGCAGTGAATCCCCGCGGACTGAAGCTTTCTTT. The rearrangement links TRBV10-1 to TRBJ1-1; D is undetermined. Germline CDR1 and CDR2: WNHNN and SYGVQD (reference sequence). This CDR3 contains 13 residues. Trimming shortened V by 3 bases and J by 5 bases, and 10 bases separated the two germline ends.

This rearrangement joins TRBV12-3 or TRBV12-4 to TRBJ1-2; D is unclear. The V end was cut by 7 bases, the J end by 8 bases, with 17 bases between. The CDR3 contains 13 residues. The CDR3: CASTLGRQIGYTF. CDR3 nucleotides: TGTGCCAGCACCCTAGGGCGTCAGATCGGCTACACCTTC.

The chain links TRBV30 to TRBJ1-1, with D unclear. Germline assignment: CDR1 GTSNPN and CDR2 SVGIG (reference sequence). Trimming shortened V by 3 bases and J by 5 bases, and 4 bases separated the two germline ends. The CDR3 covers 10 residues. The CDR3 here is CAWSRTEAFF. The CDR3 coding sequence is TGTGCCTGGAGCCGTACTGAAGCTTTCTTT.

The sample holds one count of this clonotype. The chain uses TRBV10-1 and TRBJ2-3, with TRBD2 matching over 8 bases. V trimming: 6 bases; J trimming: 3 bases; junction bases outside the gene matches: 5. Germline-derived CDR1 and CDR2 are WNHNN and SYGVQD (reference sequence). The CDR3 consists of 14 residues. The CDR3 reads CASSPQRGTDTQYF. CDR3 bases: TGCGCCAGCAGCCCCCAGCGGGGGACAGATACGCAGTATTTT.

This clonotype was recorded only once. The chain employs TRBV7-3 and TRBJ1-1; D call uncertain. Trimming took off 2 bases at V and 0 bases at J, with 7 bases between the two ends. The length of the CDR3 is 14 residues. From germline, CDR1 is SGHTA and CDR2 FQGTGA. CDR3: CASSLGLMNTEAFF. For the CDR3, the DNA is TGTGCCAGCAGCTTAGGGCTCATGAACACTGAAGCTTTCTTT.

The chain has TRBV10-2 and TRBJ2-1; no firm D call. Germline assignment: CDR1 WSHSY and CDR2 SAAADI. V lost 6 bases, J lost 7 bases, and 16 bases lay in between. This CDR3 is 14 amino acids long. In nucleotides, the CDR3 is TGCGCCAGCAGCCCTACGCGGCGTATTAATGAGCAGTTCTTC. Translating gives CASSPTRRINEQFF.

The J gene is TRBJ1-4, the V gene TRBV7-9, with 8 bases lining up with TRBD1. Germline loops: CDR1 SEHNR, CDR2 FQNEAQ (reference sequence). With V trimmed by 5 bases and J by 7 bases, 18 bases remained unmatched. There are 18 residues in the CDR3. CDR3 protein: CASSPRDLTGVISEKLFF. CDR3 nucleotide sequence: TGTGCCAGCAGCCCCAGGGACCTGACAGGGGTTATTAGTGAAAAACTGTTTTTT.

Here the CDR3 DNA reads TGTGCCAGCAGTACCGGGACAAGTGATGGCTACACCTTC. This codes for CASSTGTSDGYTF. The genes are TRBV12-3 or TRBV12-4 and TRBJ1-2; TRBD1 might be the D (6 bases). The CDR3 extends over 13 amino acids. V shed 5 bases and J shed 6 bases, with 13 bases lying between them.

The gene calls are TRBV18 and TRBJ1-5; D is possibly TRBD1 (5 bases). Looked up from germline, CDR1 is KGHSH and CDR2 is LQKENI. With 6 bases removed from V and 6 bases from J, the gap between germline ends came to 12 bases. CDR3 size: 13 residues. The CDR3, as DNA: TGTGCCAGCTCGCCGGGGGTATCTCAGCCCCAGCATTTT. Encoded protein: CASSPGVSQPQHF.

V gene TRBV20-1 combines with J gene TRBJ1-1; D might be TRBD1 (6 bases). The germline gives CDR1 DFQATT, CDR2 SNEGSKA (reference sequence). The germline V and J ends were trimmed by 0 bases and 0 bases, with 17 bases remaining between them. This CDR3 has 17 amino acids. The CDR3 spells CSARDLRGGWMNTEAFF. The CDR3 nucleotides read TGCAGTGCTAGAGATCTAAGGGGGGGCTGGATGAACACTGAAGCTTTCTTT.

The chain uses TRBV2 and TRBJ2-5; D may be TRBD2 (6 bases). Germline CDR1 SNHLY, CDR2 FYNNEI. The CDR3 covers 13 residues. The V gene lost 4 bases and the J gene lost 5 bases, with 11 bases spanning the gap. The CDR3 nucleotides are TGTGCCAGCAGTGTTTCGGGGGTGGAGACCCAGTACTTC. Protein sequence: CASSVSGVETQYF.

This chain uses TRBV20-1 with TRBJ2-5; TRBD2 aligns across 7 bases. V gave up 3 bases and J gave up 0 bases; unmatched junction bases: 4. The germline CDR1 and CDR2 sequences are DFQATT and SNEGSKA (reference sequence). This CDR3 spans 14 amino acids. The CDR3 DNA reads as TGCAGTGCTAGGCCCGGGGGGAACCAAGAGACCCAGTACTTC. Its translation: CSARPGGNQETQYF.

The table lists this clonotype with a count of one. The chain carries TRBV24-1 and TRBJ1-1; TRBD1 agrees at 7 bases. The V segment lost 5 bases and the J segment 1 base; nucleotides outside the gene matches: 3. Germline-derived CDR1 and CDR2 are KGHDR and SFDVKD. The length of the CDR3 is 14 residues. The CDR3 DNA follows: TGTGCCACCAGTGCGCGGACAGGGAACACTGAAGCTTTCTTT. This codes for CATSARTGNTEAFF.